This entry lists 16 T cell receptor beta chains sequenced from one sample in a study of cytomegalovirus exposure and HLA in healthy donors. PCR employed 60 Vbeta and 13 Jbeta primers. TCRdb's table, derived via immunoSEQ multiplex PCR, lists solely in-frame clones and lacks some. The sample includes about 110,000 clones, around three quarters of them seen just once. Sequencing input: PBMCs. Receptor source: a woman aged 40 to 50 in good health and CMV-seronegative.

The CDR3 coding sequence is TGTGCCTCGGGACAGGGGGCAAACACTGAAGCTTTCTTT. Translated: CASGQGANTEAFF. The chain links TRBV10-3 to TRBJ1-1; TRBD1 matches 12 bases. This CDR3 contains 13 residues. Germline CDR1 and CDR2: ENHRY and SYGVKD. V lost 11 bases, J lost 2 bases, and 3 bases stayed unmatched.

V is TRBV11-2 and J is TRBJ2-1; 10 nucleotides align to TRBD2. Germline V CDR1 and CDR2: SGHAT, FQNNGV. The CDR3 covers 16 residues. J was trimmed by 6 bases and V by 5 bases; bases with no gene match: 10. Here the CDR3 DNA reads TGTGCCAGCAGCCTTCTAGCGGGGGAGACAATCAATGAGCAGTTCTTC. It translates to CASSLLAGETINEQFF.

This clone has just a few counts. The DNA for the CDR3 is TGTGCCAGTAGGACTAGCGGGAGAGGCAATGAGCAGTTCTTC. Translation gives CASRTSGRGNEQFF. The chain combines TRBV19 with TRBJ2-1; the match to TRBD2 covers 12 bases. CDR3 length: 14 residues. Germline values: CDR1 LNHDA, CDR2 SQIVND (reference sequence). V was pared by 6 bases and J by 6 bases, with 3 bases of the junction left unmatched.

This chain uses TRBV29-1 with TRBJ2-7; D is possibly TRBD2 (6 bases). V was cut by 6 bases and J by 1 base, with 7 bases left in between. Germline V gene sequence: CDR1 SQVTM, CDR2 ANQGSEA. The CDR3 is 11 residues long. The chain's CDR3 is CSVGTSYEQYF. The CDR3 region has the DNA TGCAGCGTAGGGACTTCCTACGAGCAGTACTTC.

V gene TRBV10-3 combines with J gene TRBJ1-2; a possible D gene is TRBD1 (6 bases). The CDR3 length is 14 residues. With 8 bases removed from V and 0 bases from J, the gap between germline ends came to 13 bases. CDR1 is ENHRY, CDR2 SYGVKD, per germline. CDR3 nucleotides: TGTGCCATCGGGGGGGCCATAGCTAACTATGGCTACACCTTC. Translation: CAIGGAIANYGYTF.

Worth noting for this clone: At one end the junction does not follow the germline gene, possibly because of a read error. This rearrangement joins TRBV7-9 to TRBJ2-1; 9 bases are a match to TRBD2. The CDR3 is 18 residues long. CDR1 is SEHNR, CDR2 FQNEAQ, per germline (reference sequence). The CDR3 bases are TGTTCCAGCAGCTTAGCCCGAGTAGCGGGAGCCTCCTACAATGAGCAGTTCTTC. Its protein product is CSSSLARVAGASYNEQFF.

J is TRBJ1-1 and V is TRBV5-1; 8 bases agree with TRBD1. The CDR3 extends over 15 amino acids. CDR1 is SGHRS, CDR2 YFSETQ, per germline. Trimming at V came to 4 bases and at J to 3 bases, leaving 8 bases not matched to a gene. CDR3 loop: CASSHYSTGDTEAFF. The CDR3, as DNA: TGCGCCAGCAGCCATTATTCGACAGGGGACACTGAAGCTTTCTTT.

The table lists this clone with a few counts. V gene TRBV18 combines with J gene TRBJ1-2; D perhaps matches TRBD1 (5 bases). Looked up from germline, CDR1 is KGHSH and CDR2 is LQKENI. The CDR3 contains 14 residues. V was clipped by 2 bases and J by 8 bases, with 15 bases between them. CDR3: CASSPGQGGHGYTF. In DNA form, the CDR3 reads TGTGCCAGCTCACCAGGGCAGGGCGGCCACGGCTACACCTTC.

The chain combines TRBV14 with TRBJ2-5, with TRBD2 matching 12 bases. V was pared by 3 bases and J by 1 base, with 0 bases of the junction left unmatched. Germline V lookup: CDR1 SGHDN, CDR2 FVKESK. This CDR3 has 15 residues. Here the CDR3 reads CASSQTSGSQETQYF. CDR3 coding DNA: TGTGCCAGCAGCCAGACTAGCGGGAGCCAAGAGACCCAGTACTTC.

This chain joins TRBV11-2 and TRBJ2-7, with D perhaps matching TRBD2 (6 bases). CDR1 is SGHAT, CDR2 FQNNGV, per germline. The CDR3 consists of 17 residues. V lost 1 base and J lost 3, with 19 bases in between. This chain's CDR3 is CASSLVSGGGGGYEQYF. In nucleotides, the CDR3 is TGTGCCAGCAGCTTAGTGTCAGGAGGTGGGGGAGGCTACGAGCAGTACTTC.

CDR3 sequence reads: CASSVEGTAGSPLHF. The CDR3 DNA follows: TGTGCCAGCAGCGTAGAAGGCACGGCGGGGTCACCCCTCCACTTT. The chain joins TRBV9 to TRBJ1-6; D is unresolved. V was cut by 0 bases and J by 10 bases, with 14 bases left in between. The CDR3 sequence is 15 residues long. The germline CDR1 and CDR2 sequences are SGDLS and YYNGEE.

The gene calls are TRBV5-1 and TRBJ2-2, with 9 bases identical to TRBD2. The CDR3 has 15 residues. V trimming: 2 bases; J trimming: 5 bases; junction bases outside the gene matches: 4. Germline CDR1 is SGHRS and CDR2 is YFSETQ. CDR3 nucleotide sequence: TGCGCCAGCAGCTTTCTAGCGGGGATGACCGGGGAGCTGTTTTTT. It specifies CASSFLAGMTGELFF. Based on the CDR3 plus reference TRBV5-1 and TRBJ2-2, the full variable domain is KAGVTQTPRYLIKTRGQQVTLSCSPISGHRSVSWYQQTPGQGLQFLFEYFSETQRNKGNFPGRFSGRQFSNSRSEMNVSTLELGDSALYLCASSFLAGMTGELFFGEGSRLTVL.

V usage is TRBV9 and J usage is TRBJ2-1; 8 positions agree with TRBD2. This CDR3 has 14 amino acids. CDR1 SGDLS and CDR2 YYNGEE come from the germline V gene. Trimming removed 4 bases from V and 5 bases from J; junction bases left unmatched: 5. The CDR3, as DNA: TGTGCCAGCAGCTTAGGCGGGGGGCACAATGAGCAGTTCTTC. This sequence encodes CASSLGGGHNEQFF.

The chain carries TRBV5-4 and TRBJ2-7; D remains unclear. This CDR3 comprises 14 residues. Germline V gives CDR1 SGHNT, CDR2 YYREEE (reference sequence). The V end lost 2 bases, the J end lost 5 bases, and 14 bases lay between the germline ends. The CDR3 sequence is CASSLGGLSDEQYF. The DNA of the CDR3 is TGTGCCAGCAGCTTAGGCGGTCTGTCGGACGAGCAGTACTTC.

The rearrangement links TRBV6-5 to TRBJ2-7; no clear D gene. CDR3 length equals 13 residues. Trimming stripped 0 bases from V and 7 bases from J, with 10 bases between. Germline V gene lookup returns CDR1 MNHEY and CDR2 SVGAGI. The CDR3, as DNA: TGTGCCAGCAGTTACTCGAAAGCCGGGGAGCAGTACTTC. It specifies CASSYSKAGEQYF.

The chain joins TRBV5-4 to TRBJ2-5, with D perhaps TRBD1 (5 bases). Germline loops: CDR1 SGHNT, CDR2 YYREEE (reference sequence). CDR3 length: 14 residues. Trimming cost V 4 bases and J 1 base, with 11 bases left between them. The CDR3 region is CASSPDTRQETQYF. The CDR3 coding sequence is TGTGCCAGCAGCCCGGACACTCGCCAAGAGACCCAGTACTTC.